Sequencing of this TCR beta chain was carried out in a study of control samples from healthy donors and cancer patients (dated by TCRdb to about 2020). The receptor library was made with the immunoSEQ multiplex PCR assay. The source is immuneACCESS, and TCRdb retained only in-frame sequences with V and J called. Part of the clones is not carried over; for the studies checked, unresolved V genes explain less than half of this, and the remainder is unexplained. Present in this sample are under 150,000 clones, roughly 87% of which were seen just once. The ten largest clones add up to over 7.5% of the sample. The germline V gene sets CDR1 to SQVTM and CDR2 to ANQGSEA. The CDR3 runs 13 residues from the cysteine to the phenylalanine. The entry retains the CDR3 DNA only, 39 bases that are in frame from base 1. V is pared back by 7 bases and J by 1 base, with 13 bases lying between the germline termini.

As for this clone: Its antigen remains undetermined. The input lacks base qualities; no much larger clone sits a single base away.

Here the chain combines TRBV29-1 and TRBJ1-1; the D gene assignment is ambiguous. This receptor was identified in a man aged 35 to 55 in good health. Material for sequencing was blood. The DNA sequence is TGCAGCGGGCGGATCACAGAGAACACTGAAGCTTTCTTT. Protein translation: CSGRITENTEAFF.